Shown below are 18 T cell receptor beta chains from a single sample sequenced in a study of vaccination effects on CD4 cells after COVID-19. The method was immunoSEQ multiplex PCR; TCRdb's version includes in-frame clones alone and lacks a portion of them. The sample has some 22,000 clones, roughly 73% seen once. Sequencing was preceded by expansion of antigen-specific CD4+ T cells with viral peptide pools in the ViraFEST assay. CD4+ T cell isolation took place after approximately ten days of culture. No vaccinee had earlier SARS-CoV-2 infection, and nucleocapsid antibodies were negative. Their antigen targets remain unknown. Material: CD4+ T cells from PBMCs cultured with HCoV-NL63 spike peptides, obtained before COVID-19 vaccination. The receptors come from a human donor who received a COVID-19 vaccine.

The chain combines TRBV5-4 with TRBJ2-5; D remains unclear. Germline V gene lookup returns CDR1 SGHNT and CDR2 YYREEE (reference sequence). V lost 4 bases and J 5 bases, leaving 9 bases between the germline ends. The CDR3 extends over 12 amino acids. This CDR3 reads CASSRREETQYF. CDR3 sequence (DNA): TGTGCCAGCAGCCGGAGAGAGGAGACCCAGTACTTC.

The CDR3 DNA sequence: TGTGCCAGCAGCATCACCTGGACAGGGGGCGGCTACGAGCAGTACTTC. Encoded protein: CASSITWTGGGYEQYF. This chain connects TRBV7-9 to TRBJ2-7; 11 bases map to TRBD1. Germline CDR1 reads SEHNR; CDR2 reads FQNEAQ (reference sequence). Trimming at V came to 5 bases and at J to 3 bases, leaving 9 bases not matched to a gene. The CDR3 has 16 residues. Filled out from reference TRBV7-9 and TRBJ2-7, the complete variable domain reads DTGVSQNPRHKITKRGQNVTFRCDPISEHNRLYWYRQTLGQGPEFLTYFQNEAQLEKSRLLSDRFSAERPKGSFSTLEIQRTEQGDSAMYLCASSITWTGGGYEQYFGPGTRLTVT.

The CDR3 nucleotides are TGTGCCAGCAGTCCAGACCCCCGACCCTACGAGCAGTACTTC. Translating gives CASSPDPRPYEQYF. The chain is built from TRBV27 and TRBJ2-7, with D unresolved. Trimming shortened V by 5 bases and J by 2 bases, and 13 bases separated the two germline ends. The CDR3 has 14 residues. Per germline, CDR1 MNHEY and CDR2 SMNVEV (reference sequence).

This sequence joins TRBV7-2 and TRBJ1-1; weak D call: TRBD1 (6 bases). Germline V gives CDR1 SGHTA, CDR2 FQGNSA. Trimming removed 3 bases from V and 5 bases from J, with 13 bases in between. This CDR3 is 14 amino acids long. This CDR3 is CASSLFQGRTEAFF. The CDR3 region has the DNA TGTGCCAGCAGCTTGTTTCAGGGGAGGACTGAAGCTTTCTTT.

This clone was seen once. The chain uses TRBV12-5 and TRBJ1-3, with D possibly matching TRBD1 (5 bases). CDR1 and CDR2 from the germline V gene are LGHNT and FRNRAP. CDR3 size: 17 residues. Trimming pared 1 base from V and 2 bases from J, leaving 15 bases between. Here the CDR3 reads CASGLGPQGLAGNTIYF. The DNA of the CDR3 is TGTGCTAGTGGTTTGGGACCTCAGGGACTTGCTGGAAACACCATATATTTT.

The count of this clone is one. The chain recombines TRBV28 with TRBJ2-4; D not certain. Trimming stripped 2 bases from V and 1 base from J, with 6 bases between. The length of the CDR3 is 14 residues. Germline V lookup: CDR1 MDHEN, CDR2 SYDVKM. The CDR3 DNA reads TGTGCCAGCAGTTTAGGATCTGCCAAAAACATTCAGTACTTC. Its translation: CASSLGSAKNIQYF.

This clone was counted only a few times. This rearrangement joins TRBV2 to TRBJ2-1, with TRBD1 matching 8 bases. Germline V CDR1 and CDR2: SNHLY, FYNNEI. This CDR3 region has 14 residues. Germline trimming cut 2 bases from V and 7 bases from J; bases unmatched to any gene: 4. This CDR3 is CASSEQGALNEQFF. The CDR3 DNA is TGTGCCAGCAGTGAACAGGGGGCCCTTAATGAGCAGTTCTTC.

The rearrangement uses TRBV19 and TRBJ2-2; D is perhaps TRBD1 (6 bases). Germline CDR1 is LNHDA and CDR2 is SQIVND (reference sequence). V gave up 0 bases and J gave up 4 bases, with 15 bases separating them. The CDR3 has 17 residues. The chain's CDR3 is CASSIEARGLGTGELFF. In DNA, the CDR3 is TGTGCCAGTAGTATAGAAGCCAGGGGTCTGGGCACCGGGGAGCTGTTTTTT.

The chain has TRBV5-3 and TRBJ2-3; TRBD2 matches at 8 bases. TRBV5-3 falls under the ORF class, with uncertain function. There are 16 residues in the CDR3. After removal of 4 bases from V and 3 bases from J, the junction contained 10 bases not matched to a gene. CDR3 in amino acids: CARSPTEREKTDTQYF. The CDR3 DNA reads TGTGCCAGAAGCCCTACCGAGCGGGAGAAGACAGATACGCAGTATTTT.

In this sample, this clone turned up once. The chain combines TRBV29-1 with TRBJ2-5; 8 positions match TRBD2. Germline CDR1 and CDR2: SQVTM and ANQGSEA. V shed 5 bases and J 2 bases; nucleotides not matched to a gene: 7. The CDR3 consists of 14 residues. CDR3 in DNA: TGCAGCGTTATCCCTAGCGGGTTACAAGAGACCCAGTACTTC. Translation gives CSVIPSGLQETQYF.

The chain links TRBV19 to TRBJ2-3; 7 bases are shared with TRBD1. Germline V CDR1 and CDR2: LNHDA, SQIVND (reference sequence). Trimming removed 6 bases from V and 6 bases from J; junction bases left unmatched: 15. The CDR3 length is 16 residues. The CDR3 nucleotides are TGTGCCAGTAGACCTCCGGGACAGAGCCTTTTGGATACGCAGTATTTT. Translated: CASRPPGQSLLDTQYF.

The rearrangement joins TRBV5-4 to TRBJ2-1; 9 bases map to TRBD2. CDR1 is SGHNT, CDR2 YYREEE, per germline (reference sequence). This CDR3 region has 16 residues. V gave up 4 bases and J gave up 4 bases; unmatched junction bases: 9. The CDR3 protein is CASSGGGLARYNEQFF. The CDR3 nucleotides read TGTGCCAGCAGCGGGGGAGGACTAGCGAGATACAATGAGCAGTTCTTC.

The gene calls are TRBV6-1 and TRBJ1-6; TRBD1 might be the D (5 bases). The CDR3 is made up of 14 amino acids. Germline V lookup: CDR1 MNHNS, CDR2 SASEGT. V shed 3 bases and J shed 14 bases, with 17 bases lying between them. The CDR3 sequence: CASSDHSGHSALHF. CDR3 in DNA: TGTGCCAGCAGTGATCACTCGGGGCATTCGGCCCTCCACTTT.

The CDR3 DNA reads TGTGCCAGCAGTCCCCGGACAGGGAGGGGAGAAAAACTGTTTTTT. It yields the protein CASSPRTGRGEKLFF. V usage is TRBV2 and J usage is TRBJ1-4; 8 bases are a match to TRBD1. From germline, CDR1 is SNHLY and CDR2 FYNNEI. V lost 5 bases and J lost 8; bases outside the gene matches: 10. The CDR3 sequence is 15 residues long.

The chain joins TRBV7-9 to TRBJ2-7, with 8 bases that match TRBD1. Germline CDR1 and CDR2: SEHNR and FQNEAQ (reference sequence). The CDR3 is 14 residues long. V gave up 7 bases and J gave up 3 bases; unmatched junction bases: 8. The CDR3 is CASIDDRGGYEQYF. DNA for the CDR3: TGTGCCAGCATCGACGACAGGGGAGGCTACGAGCAGTACTTC.

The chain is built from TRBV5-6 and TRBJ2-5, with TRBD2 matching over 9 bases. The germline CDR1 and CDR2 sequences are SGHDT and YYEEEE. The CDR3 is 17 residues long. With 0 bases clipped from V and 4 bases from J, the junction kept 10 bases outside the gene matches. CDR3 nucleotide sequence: TGTGCCAGCAGCTTGGTAGCGGGAGACGGGGGGCGAGAGACCCAGTACTTC. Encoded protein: CASSLVAGDGGRETQYF. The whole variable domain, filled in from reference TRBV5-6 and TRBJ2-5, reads DAGVTQSPTHLIKTRGQQVTLRCSPKSGHDTVSWYQQALGQGPQFIFQYYEEEERQRGNFPDRFSGHQFPNYSSELNVNALLLGDSALYLCASSLVAGDGGRETQYFGPGTRLLVL.

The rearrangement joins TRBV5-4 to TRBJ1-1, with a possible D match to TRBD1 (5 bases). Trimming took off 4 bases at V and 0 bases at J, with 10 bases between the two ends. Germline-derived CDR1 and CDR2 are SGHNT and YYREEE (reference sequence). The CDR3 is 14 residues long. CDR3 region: CASSPQDMNTEAFF. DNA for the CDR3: TGTGCCAGCAGCCCACAGGATATGAACACTGAAGCTTTCTTT.

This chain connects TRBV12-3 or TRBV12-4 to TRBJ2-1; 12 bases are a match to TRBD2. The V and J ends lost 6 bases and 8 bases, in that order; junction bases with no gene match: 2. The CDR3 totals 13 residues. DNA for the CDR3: TGTGCCAGCAGGCGACTAGCGGGAGATGAGCAGTTCTTC. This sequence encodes CASRRLAGDEQFF.